The clone carrying this T cell receptor beta chain was seen repeatedly, ten times or more. Its antigen is currently unknown. This sample is part of a study of T-cell reconstitution after alpha-beta-depleted transplantation in children. Study-wide results and caveats: At the one-year point after transplant, T-cell counts and TCRbeta diversity were found to come mostly from T cells that had been newly produced. Recipient T cells and thymic progenitors that survived gave rise to the high TCRbeta diversity observed at day 60 in some patients. Several hundred expanded graft clones reportedly supplied alpha-beta T cells about two months after transplant.

The TCRbeta library incorporated unique molecular identifiers. TCRdb called the PCR reads again in MiXCR, with one record for every CDR3 protein. The sample gives about 300,000 distinct CDR3 sequences, about 7.3% of which show up once; approximately 9.6% is in the top ten. Germline CDR1 ENHRY, CDR2 SYGVKD. This CDR3 is built from 14 residues. The germline V and J ends were trimmed by 6 bases and 3 bases, with 14 bases remaining between them. The material was peripheral blood, obtained 360 days after TCRalphabeta/CD19-depleted stem cell transplant. This TCR derives from a female patient between 2 and 15 years old who had a stem cell transplant for Fanconi anemia, so the T cells may come from the graft donor. The chain employs TRBV10-3 and TRBJ2-5; TRBD1 is a possible D gene (6 bases). The CDR3 protein is CAIRSGVGKETQYF. The CDR3 DNA is TGTGCCATCAGGTCAGGGGTAGGCAAAGAGACCCAGTACTTC.